The 7 T cell receptor beta chains reported below all come from one sample, sequenced in a study of T cell repertoires in cytomegalovirus infection. In TCRdb, the reads were re-called with MiXCR into one record per CDR3 protein. Among around 300,000 distinct CDR3 sequences, around 25% were seen once, and the ten largest hold about 14%. Their specific antigens are unknown. Material: cultured PBMCs, obtained from culture after CMV antigen stimulation. These receptors were collected from a human donor in good health (CMV status not recorded). Some clones in this sample may be carry-over from other donors' samples.

This clonotype was counted many times. V is TRBV7-2 and J is TRBJ1-6; TRBD1 might be the D (6 bases). Deletions cut 8 bases from V and 7 bases from J, with 21 bases between. The CDR3 contains 16 residues. From germline, CDR1 is SGHTA and CDR2 FQGNSA. CDR3 loop: CASGIVGGTTNSPLHF. DNA of the CDR3: TGTGCCAGCGGTATTGTCGGCGGGACAACAAATTCACCCCTCCACTTT.

A few counts support this clonotype. The chain carries TRBV27 and TRBJ1-2; 9 bases align to TRBD1. Germline CDR1 is MNHEY and CDR2 is SMNVEV (reference sequence). The CDR3 contains 12 residues. The J segment lost 9 bases and the V segment lost 6 bases, leaving 5 bases of the junction unmatched. The CDR3 spells CASSYRGLSYTF. CDR3 nucleotide sequence: TGTGCCAGCAGCTACAGGGGGCTGAGCTACACCTTC.

This clonotype was seen only a few times. The J gene is TRBJ2-5, the V gene TRBV7-2, with unresolved D. V lost 6 bases, J lost 0 bases, and 8 bases lay in between. Per germline, CDR1 SGHTA and CDR2 FQGNSA. The CDR3 covers 13 residues. Here the CDR3 reads CASSKPNQETQYF. Written as DNA, the CDR3 is TGTGCCAGCAGTAAACCTAACCAAGAGACCCAGTACTTC.

The table lists this clonotype with a few counts. The chain carries TRBV11-1 and TRBJ2-1, with D perhaps TRBD1 or TRBD2 (5 bases each). CDR1 and CDR2 (germline): SGHAT, FQDESV (reference sequence). Between the trimmed V and J ends, which lost 1 base and 0 bases, there was a span of 13 bases. The CDR3 totals 17 residues. In nucleotides, the CDR3 is TGTGCCAGCAGCTTAGGACCGGGGCAGAGCTCCTACAATGAGCAGTTCTTC. Translation: CASSLGPGQSSYNEQFF.

The CDR3 is CAGLYWDNEQFF. The CDR3, as DNA: TGTGCCGGTTTATATTGGGACAATGAGCAGTTCTTC. The chain is built from TRBV30 and TRBJ2-1; the D is unclear. CDR3 size: 12 residues. V gave up 8 bases and J gave up 5 bases, with 13 bases separating them. Germline V CDR1 and CDR2: GTSNPN, SVGIG (reference sequence).

The chain joins TRBV20-1 to TRBJ2-1; 10 bases are a match to TRBD2. V was clipped by 6 bases and J by 3 bases; unmatched bases: 8. The CDR3 is 15 amino acids. Germline V CDR1 and CDR2: DFQATT, SNEGSKA (reference sequence). For the CDR3, the DNA is TGCAGTGCCCCGGGTCTAGCGGGAGTCTACAATGAGCAGTTCTTC. Translated, it gives CSAPGLAGVYNEQFF.

The gene calls are TRBV2 and TRBJ2-1; D is perhaps TRBD1 (5 bases). The CDR3 is 13 residues long. Trimming removed 10 bases at V and 2 bases at J, with 12 bases between. Germline V gives CDR1 SNHLY, CDR2 FYNNEI. The CDR3 region is CATLGPTYNEQFF. DNA of the CDR3: TGTGCCACCCTGGGGCCAACCTACAATGAGCAGTTCTTC.